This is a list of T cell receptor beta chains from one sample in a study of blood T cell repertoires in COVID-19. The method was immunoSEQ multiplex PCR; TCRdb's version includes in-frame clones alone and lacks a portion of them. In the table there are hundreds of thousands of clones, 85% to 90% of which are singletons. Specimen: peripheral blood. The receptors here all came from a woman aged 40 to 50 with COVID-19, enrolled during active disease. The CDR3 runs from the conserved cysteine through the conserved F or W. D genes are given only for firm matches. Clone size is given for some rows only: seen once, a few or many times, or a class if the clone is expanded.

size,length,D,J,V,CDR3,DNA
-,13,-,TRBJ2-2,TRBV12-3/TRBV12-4,CASKRSGRGELFF,TGTGCCAGCAAAAGATCCGGTCGCGGGGAGCTGTTTTTT
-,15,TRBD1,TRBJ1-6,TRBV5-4,CASSLEGQGNSPLHF,TGTGCCAGCAGCTTGGAGGGACAGGGTAATTCACCCCTCCACTTT
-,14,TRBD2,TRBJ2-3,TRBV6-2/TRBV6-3,CASSRGLGADTQYF,TGTGCCAGCAGTCGCGGACTAGGAGCAGATACGCAGTATTTT
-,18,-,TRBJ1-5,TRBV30,CAWSVQEGWLNSNQPQHF,TGTGCCTGGAGTGTACAGGAGGGATGGCTAAATAGCAATCAGCCCCAGCATTTT
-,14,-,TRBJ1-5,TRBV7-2,CASSPLNSNQPQHF,TGTGCCAGCAGCCCCCTAAATAGCAATCAGCCCCAGCATTTT
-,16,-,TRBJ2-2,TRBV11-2,CASSTRTREGTGELFF,TGTGCCAGCAGCACAAGGACTCGCGAGGGCACCGGGGAGCTGTTTTTT
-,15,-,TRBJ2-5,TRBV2,CASSERDTQGETQYF,TGTGCCAGCAGTGAAAGGGACACTCAAGGGGAGACCCAGTACTTC
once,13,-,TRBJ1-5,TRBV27,CASSLGGGMPQHF,TGTGCCAGCAGTTTGGGGGGGGGTATGCCCCAGCATTTT
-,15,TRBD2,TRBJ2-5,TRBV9,CASSVGGTSVETQYF,TGTGCCAGCAGCGTAGGGGGGACTAGCGTTGAGACCCAGTACTTC
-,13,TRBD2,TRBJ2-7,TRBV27,CASRGLVGYEQYF,TGTGCCAGCAGGGGACTAGTAGGATACGAGCAGTACTTC
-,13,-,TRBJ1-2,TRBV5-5,CASSLSGVWGYTF,TGTGCCAGCAGCTTATCAGGGGTGTGGGGCTACACCTTC
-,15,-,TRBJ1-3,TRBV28,CASSTPSSAGNTIYF,TGTGCCAGCAGTACTCCCTCGTCCGCTGGAAACACCATATATTTT
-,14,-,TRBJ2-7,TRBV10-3,CAIRYGTSAHEQYF,TGTGCCATCAGATACGGGACAAGTGCCCACGAGCAGTACTTC
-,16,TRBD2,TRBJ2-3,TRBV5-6,CASSTLASGRVDTQYF,TGTGCCAGCAGCACGCTTGCTAGCGGGAGGGTAGATACGCAGTATTTT
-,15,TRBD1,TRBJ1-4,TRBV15,CATSRPGQGNEKLFF,TGTGCCACCAGCAGGCCCGGACAGGGTAATGAAAAACTGTTTTTT
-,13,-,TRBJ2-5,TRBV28,CASSLRGGETQYF,TGTGCCAGCAGTTTAAGGGGAGGAGAGACCCAGTACTTC
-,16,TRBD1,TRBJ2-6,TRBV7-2,CASSLFSGGGANVLTF,TGTGCCAGCAGCCTGTTTTCAGGGGGTGGGGCCAACGTCCTGACTTTC
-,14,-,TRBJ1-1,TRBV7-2,CASSLQGGNTEAFF,TGTGCCAGCAGCCTACAGGGCGGGAACACTGAAGCTTTCTTT
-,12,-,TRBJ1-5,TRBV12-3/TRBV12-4,CASSQGDQPQHF,TGTGCCAGCAGTCAGGGTGATCAGCCCCAGCATTTT
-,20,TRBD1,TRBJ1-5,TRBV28,CASSLSDGYRGFLSNQPQHF,TGTGCCAGCAGTTTATCCGATGGCTACAGGGGTTTTTTAAGCAATCAGCCCCAGCATTTT
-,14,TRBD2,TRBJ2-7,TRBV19,CASSEGLASYEQYF,TGTGCCAGTAGTGAGGGACTAGCGTCCTACGAGCAGTACTTC
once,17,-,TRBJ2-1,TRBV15,CATSRGDGGASYNEQFF,TGTGCCACCAGCAGAGGAGATGGCGGAGCCTCCTACAATGAGCAGTTCTTC
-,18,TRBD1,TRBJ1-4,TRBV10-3,CAISERTGDFLTNEKLFF,TGTGCCATCAGTGAGCGGACAGGGGATTTTTTAACTAATGAAAAACTGTTTTTT
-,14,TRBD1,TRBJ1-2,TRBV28,CASSFTGDINGYTF,TGTGCCAGCAGTTTCACAGGGGATATTAATGGCTACACCTTC
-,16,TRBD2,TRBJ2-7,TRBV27,CASQFSGRAGAYEQYF,TGTGCCAGCCAATTTAGCGGGAGGGCCGGTGCCTACGAGCAGTACTTC
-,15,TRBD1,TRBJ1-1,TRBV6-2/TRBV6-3,CASSRVPGQGVGAFF,TGTGCCAGCAGCCGCGTTCCGGGACAGGGGGTTGGAGCTTTCTTT
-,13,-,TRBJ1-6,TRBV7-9,CASSLEGVGGLHF,TGTGCCAGCAGCTTAGAGGGAGTCGGGGGCCTCCACTTT
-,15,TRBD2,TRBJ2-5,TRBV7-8,CASNSRRGLLETQYF,TGTGCCAGCAACTCACGGCGGGGGTTGTTGGAGACCCAGTACTTC
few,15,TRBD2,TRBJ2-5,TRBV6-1,CASSEASGGQETQYF,TGTGCCAGCAGTGAAGCGTCGGGGGGCCAAGAGACCCAGTACTTC
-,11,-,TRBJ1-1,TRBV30,CAWSNRKEAFF,TGTGCCTGGTCTAACAGGAAAGAAGCTTTCTTT
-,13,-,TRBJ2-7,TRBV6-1,CASSEYTSYEQYF,TGTGCCAGCAGTGAATACACCTCCTACGAGCAGTACTTC
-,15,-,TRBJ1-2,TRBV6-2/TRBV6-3,CASSYRVSGDYGYTF,TGTGCCAGCAGTTACAGAGTATCCGGTGACTATGGCTACACCTTC
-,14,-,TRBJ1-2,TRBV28,CASSPLPGSYGYTF,TGTGCCAGCAGTCCTCTACCGGGTAGCTATGGCTACACCTTC
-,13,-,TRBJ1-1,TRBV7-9,CASSRRGQSEAFF,TGTGCCAGCAGCCGACGCGGACAGAGCGAAGCTTTCTTT
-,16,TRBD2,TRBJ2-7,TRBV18,CASSPTTGTSGIEQYF,TGTGCCAGCTCACCAACCACCGGGACTAGCGGGATCGAGCAGTACTTC
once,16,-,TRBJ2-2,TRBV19,CASSILPGKNTGELFF,TGTGCCAGTAGTATACTTCCGGGAAAGAACACCGGGGAGCTGTTTTTT
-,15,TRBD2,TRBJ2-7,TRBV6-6,CASSWGTSGFYEQYF,TGTGCCAGCAGTTGGGGGACTAGCGGGTTTTACGAGCAGTACTTC
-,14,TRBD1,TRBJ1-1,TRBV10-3,CAISDPGQGAEAFF,TGTGCCATCAGTGACCCGGGACAGGGGGCTGAAGCTTTCTTT
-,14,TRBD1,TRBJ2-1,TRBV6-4,CASSPGGYPNEQFF,TGTGCCAGCAGTCCAGGGGGCTACCCCAATGAGCAGTTCTTC
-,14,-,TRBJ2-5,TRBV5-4,CASSWAGYQETQYF,TGTGCCAGCAGCTGGGCGGGCTACCAAGAGACCCAGTACTTC
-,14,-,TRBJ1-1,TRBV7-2,CASSSQLANTEAFF,TGTGCCAGCAGCTCACAGCTTGCGAACACTGAAGCTTTCTTT